Shown below are 2 T cell receptor beta chains from a single sample sequenced in a study of CD8+CD57+ T cells in acquired aplastic anemia. TCR beta VDJ and CDR3 profiles were obtained from a genomic DNA template. Each CDR3 protein is one row after TCRdb ran MiXCR on the reads. The sample has some 280,000 distinct CDR3 sequences, 45% to 70% seen once. The sample was sorted CD4+, CD8+, or CD8+CD57+ T cells (not recorded which) from PBMCs. The receptors were gathered from a human donor with severe aplastic anemia or a healthy control (not recorded which).

This clonotype was recorded a few times. This sequence joins TRBV20-1 and TRBJ1-1; D is undetermined. There are 15 residues in the CDR3. Per the germline V gene, CDR1 is DFQATT and CDR2 is SNEGSKA (reference sequence). V was trimmed by 0 bases and J by 4 bases, leaving 15 bases between them. In DNA form, the CDR3 reads TGCAGTGCTAGAGATCGTTACAGAAGTGTCACTGAAGCTTTCTTT. This codes for CSARDRYRSVTEAFF.

The chain links TRBV14 to TRBJ2-3; either TRBD1 or TRBD2 may fit D (5 bases each). Germline lookup yields CDR1 SGHDN and CDR2 FVKESK. V lost 2 bases, J lost 2 bases, and 11 bases lay in between. The CDR3 is 15 residues long. The CDR3 sequence is CASSQFPGPTDTQYF. DNA for the CDR3: TGTGCCAGCAGCCAATTTCCGGGGCCCACAGATACGCAGTATTTT. The full variable domain, with the rest looked up from reference TRBV14 and TRBJ2-3, is EAGVTQFPSHSVIEKGQTVTLRCDPISGHDNLYWYRRVMGKEIKFLLHFVKESKQDESGMPNNRFLAERTGGTYSTLKVQPAELEDSGVYFCASSQFPGPTDTQYFGPGTRLTVL.